This TCR beta chain was recorded in a study of sequential checkpoint blockade in melanoma. Looking at the study overall: First-line arms were nivolumab then ipilimumab, or the reverse, randomized 1:1. After both sequences, patients received maintenance nivolumab.

This clone is medium-sized by share. TCRdb's table, derived via immunoSEQ multiplex PCR, lists solely in-frame clones and lacks some. The data contain 17,000 or so clones, about 67% of them singletons. Treatment of the sample: randomized to nivolumab then ipilimumab (arm A) or the reverse (arm B). No patient had prior DNA-damaging chemotherapy. From thawed PBMCs, live CD3+CD8+ cells negative for CD19 and CD56 were sorted. Trimming at V came to 3 bases and at J to 6 bases, leaving 10 bases not matched to a gene. This CDR3 is built from 16 residues. The germline CDR1 and CDR2 sequences are LGHNA and YSLEER.

The rearrangement joins TRBV4-3 to TRBJ1-4, with 7 bases that match TRBD1. The TCR was taken from a human donor with melanoma. Sequences were derived from CD8+ T cells sorted from blood (inferred from file names), sampled from a patient given nivolumab and ipilimumab in sequence. The CDR3 reads CASSQRQGVIDEKLFF. The CDR3 DNA sequence: TGCGCCAGCAGCCAGAGACAGGGAGTGATCGATGAAAAACTGTTTTTT.